The entry below gives a single T cell receptor (beta chain) sequence along with its context. These data originate in a study of OX40 agonist ivuxolimab in advanced cancers. Study overall: The mean age was approximately 60 years, ranging from about 23 to 85, with around four fifths of participants male.

TCRdb's copy holds only in-frame clones and misses some; the assay was immunoSEQ multiplex PCR. The data hold approximately 67,000 clones, with about 84% observed a single time. CDR1 is MDHEN, CDR2 SYDVKM, per germline. The V and J ends lost 5 bases and 2 bases, in that order; junction bases with no gene match: 4. This CDR3 is built from 14 residues. The chain is built from TRBV28 and TRBJ2-7; 9 bases agree with TRBD2. Specimen: CD4+ or CD8+ T cells sorted from blood, collected in a trial of the OX40 agonist ivuxolimab. This TCR was recovered from an adult with an advanced solid tumor such as melanoma, head and neck, liver or kidney cancer. CDR3 amino acids: CASSLSGSPYEQYF. As DNA, the CDR3 is TGTGCCAGCAGTCTTAGCGGGAGCCCCTACGAGCAGTACTTC. Full variable domain (rest looked up from reference TRBV28 and TRBJ2-7): DVKVTQSSRYLVKRTGEKVFLECVQDMDHENMFWYRQDPGLGLRLIYFSYDVKMKEKGDIPEGYSVSREKKERFSLILESASTNQTSMYLCASSLSGSPYEQYFGPGTRLTVT.